This TCR beta chain was obtained from a study of persistence of HIV-infected CD4 T cells. The V gene lost 0 bases and the J gene lost 8 bases, with 7 bases spanning the gap. Germline CDR1 MNHEY, CDR2 SVGAGI. This CDR3 contains 13 residues. Concerning this clone itself: Its antigen is not known.

This was the immunoSEQ version 4 assay in survey mode. Template was genomic DNA at 10 ng/uL, with up to roughly 1 ug used per sample. Using immunoSEQ multiplex PCR, the repertoire was profiled, and TCRdb retains in-frame clones only, with some absent. There are roughly 41,000 clones in the sample; around 80% occur only once, and around 1.5% lies in the top ten. Stimulation used 10 ug/mL lysate from CMV-infected fibroblasts. CD40L-negative CD69-negative CD45RO-high memory CD4+ T cells were sorted as populations depleted of antigen-responding cells. This clonotype was obtained from an adult man with HIV who was CMV-seropositive. The source material was CD4+ T cells sorted from PBMCs after approximately 20-hour stimulation, sampled from a patient who received antiretroviral therapy. The chain uses TRBV6-5 and TRBJ1-4; D not certain. CDR3 amino acids: CASSYSVREKLFF. The CDR3 DNA sequence: TGTGCCAGCAGTTACTCGGTGAGAGAAAAACTGTTTTTT.